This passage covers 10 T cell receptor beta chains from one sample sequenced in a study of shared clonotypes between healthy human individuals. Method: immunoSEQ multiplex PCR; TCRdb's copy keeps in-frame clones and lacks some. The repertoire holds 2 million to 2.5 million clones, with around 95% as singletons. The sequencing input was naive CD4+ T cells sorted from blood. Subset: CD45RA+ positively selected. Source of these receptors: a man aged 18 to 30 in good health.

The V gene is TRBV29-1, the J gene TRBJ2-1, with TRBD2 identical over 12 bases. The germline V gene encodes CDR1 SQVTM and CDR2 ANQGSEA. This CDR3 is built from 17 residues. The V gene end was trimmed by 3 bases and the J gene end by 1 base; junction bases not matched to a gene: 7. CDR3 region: CSVEGGTSGFSYNEQFF. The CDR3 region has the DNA TGCAGCGTTGAGGGGGGGACTAGCGGGTTTTCCTACAATGAGCAGTTCTTC.

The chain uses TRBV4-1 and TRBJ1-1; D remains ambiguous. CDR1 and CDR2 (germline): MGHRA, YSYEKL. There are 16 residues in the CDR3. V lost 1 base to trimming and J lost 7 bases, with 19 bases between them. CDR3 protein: CASSQGVGRLRGEAFF. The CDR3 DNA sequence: TGCGCCAGCAGCCAAGGAGTCGGTAGGCTCCGGGGTGAAGCTTTCTTT.

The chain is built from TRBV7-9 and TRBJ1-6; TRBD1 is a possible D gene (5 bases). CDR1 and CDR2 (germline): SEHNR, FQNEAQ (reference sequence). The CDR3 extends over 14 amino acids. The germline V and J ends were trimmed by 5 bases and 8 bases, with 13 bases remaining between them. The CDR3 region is CASSPAGDYSPLHF. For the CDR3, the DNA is TGTGCCAGCAGCCCGGCGGGGGATTATTCACCCCTCCACTTT.

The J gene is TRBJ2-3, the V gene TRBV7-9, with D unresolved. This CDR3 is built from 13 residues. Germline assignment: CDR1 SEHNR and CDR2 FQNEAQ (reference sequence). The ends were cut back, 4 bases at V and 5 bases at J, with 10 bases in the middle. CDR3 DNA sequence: TGTGCCAGCAGCTCACTGAAAGGAGATACGCAGTATTTT. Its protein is CASSSLKGDTQYF.

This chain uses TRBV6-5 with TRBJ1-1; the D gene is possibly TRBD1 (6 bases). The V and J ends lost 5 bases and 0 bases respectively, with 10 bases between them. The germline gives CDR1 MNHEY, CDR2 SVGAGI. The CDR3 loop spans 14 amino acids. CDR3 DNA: TGTGCCAGCAGTCCGAGGGGGTTGAACACTGAAGCTTTCTTT. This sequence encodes CASSPRGLNTEAFF.

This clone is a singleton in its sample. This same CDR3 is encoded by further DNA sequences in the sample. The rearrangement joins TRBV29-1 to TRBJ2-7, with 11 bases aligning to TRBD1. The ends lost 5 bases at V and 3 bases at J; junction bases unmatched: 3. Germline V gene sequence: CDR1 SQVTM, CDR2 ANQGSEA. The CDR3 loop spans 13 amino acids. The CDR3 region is CSVSGTGGYEQYF. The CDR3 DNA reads TGCAGCGTTTCCGGGACAGGGGGCTACGAGCAGTACTTC.

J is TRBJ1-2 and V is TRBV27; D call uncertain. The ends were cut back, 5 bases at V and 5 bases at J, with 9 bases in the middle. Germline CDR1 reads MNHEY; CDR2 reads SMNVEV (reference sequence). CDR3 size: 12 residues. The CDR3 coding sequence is TGTGCCAGCAGTAAACTAGGGTATGGCTACACCTTC. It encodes CASSKLGYGYTF.

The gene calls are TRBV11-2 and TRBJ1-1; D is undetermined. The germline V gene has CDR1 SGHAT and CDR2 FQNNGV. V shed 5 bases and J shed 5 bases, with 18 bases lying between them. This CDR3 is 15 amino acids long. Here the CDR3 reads CASSNVGPLRTEAFF. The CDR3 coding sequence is TGTGCCAGCAGCAACGTGGGTCCCTTAAGGACTGAAGCTTTCTTT.

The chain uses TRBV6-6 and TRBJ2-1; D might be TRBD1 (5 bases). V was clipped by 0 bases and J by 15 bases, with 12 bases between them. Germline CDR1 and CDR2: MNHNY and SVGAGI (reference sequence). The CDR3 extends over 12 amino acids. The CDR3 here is CASSYSEGAAFF. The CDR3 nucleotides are TGTGCCAGCAGTTACTCTGAAGGGGCTGCGTTCTTC.

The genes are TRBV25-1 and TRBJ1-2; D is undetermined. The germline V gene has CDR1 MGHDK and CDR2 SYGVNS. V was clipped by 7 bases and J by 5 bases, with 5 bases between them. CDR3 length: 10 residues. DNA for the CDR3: TGTGCCAGCAAGGTATATGGCTACACCTTC. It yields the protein CASKVYGYTF.